Listed here are 12 T cell receptor beta chains from one sample, sequenced in a study of CD8+ T cells in alopecia areata. Extraction and reverse transcription of RNA yielded cDNA as the sequencing template. The repertoire was sequenced with immunoSEQ multiplex PCR; TCRdb's copy has only in-frame clones and lacks some. The profile covers roughly 260,000 clones, none occurring a single time. The pooled cutaneous lymph node cells were sorted using several markers (CD4, CD8alpha, NKG2D, NKG2ACE and others). Sequencing input: CD4+ T cells sorted from a lymph node. All receptors derive from a C3H/HeJ mouse with alopecia areata. This mouse strain has H2-k as its MHC haplotype.

Concerning this clone: Gene names are mouse gene names. The CDR3 is cut off 4 residues early in the read; its end comes from the germline J gene. This sequence joins TRBV1 and TRBJ2-7; TRBD2 matches 11 bases. Germline values: CDR1 NSQYPW, CDR2 LRSPGD (reference sequence). This CDR3 has 15 residues. The CDR3 bases that were read are TGCACCTGCAGTGCAGTCCGGACTGGGGGGAAT. The encoded protein is CTCSAVRTGGN. The full-length CDR3 reads as CTCSAVRTGGNEQYF. Drawing the rest from reference TRBV1 and TRBJ2-7, the complete variable domain is VTLLEQNPRWRLVPRGQAVNLRCILKNSQYPWMSWYQQDLQKQLQWLFTLRSPGDKEVKSLPGADYLATRVTDTELRLQVANMSQGRTLYCTCSAVRTGGNEQYFGPGTRLTVL.

Turning to this clone: The gene symbols are mouse symbols. The sequence runs out 4 residues before the end of the CDR3; the remainder is reconstructed from the germline J gene. Different DNA sequences within this sample yield the same CDR3. The rearrangement links TRBV19 to TRBJ2-5; D is possibly TRBD2 (6 bases). Trimming left V 2 bases short and J 2 bases short, with 9 bases between. The germline V gene encodes CDR1 FNHDT and CDR2 SITEND (reference sequence). This CDR3 is 14 amino acids long. CDR3 amino acids: CASSIRDSQDTQYF. The sequenced part of the CDR3 DNA is TGTGCCAGCAGTATCCGGGACTCCCAAGAC.

This clone was counted only a few times. Mouse germline and gene names are used. Read coverage stops 4 residues before the CDR3 terminus; the germline J gene supplies the remainder. The chain employs TRBV3 and TRBJ2-3, with TRBD2 identical over 7 bases. Unmatched junction bases numbered 7, after V lost 1 base and J lost 0 bases. CDR3 size: 17 residues. CDR1 and CDR2 from the germline V gene are SNHLY and FYNGKV (reference sequence). CDR3 bases read: TGTGCCAGCAGCTTAGTGGGGGGAGAAGTTAGTGCAGAA. This sequence encodes CASSLVGGEVSAE. The full CDR3 protein reads CASSLVGGEVSAETLYF.

With respect to this clone: Mouse gene names and germline throughout. The read terminates 4 residues ahead of where the CDR3 ends, so the germline J gene completes it. The gene calls are TRBV13-3 and TRBJ1-2, with 7 positions matching TRBD1. Per the germline V gene, CDR1 is NNHDY and CDR2 is SYVADS. V lost 4 bases, J lost 4 bases, and 4 bases stayed unmatched. The length of the CDR3 is 13 residues. The CDR3 loop reads CASSRQGGSDYTF. The sequenced part of the CDR3 DNA is TGTGCCAGCAGTCGACAGGGCGGCTCC.

This clone was seen a few times. Gene names refer to mouse genes. CDR3 sequence reads: CASGEGQNAEQFF. The CDR3 DNA, read in part, is TGTGCCAGCGGTGAGGGACAGAATGCT. The chain has TRBV13-2 and TRBJ2-1; 7 bases are a match to TRBD1. The read is 4 residues too short to cover the CDR3 end, so that end is filled in from the germline J gene. CDR1 is NNHNN, CDR2 SYGAGS, per germline (reference sequence). The V gene end was trimmed by 2 bases and the J gene end by 5 bases; junction bases not matched to a gene: 1. CDR3 size: 13 residues.

This clone came up a few times. Genes and germline come from the mouse. The DNA ends 4 residues before the CDR3 does, and the rest of the CDR3 is filled in from the germline J gene. The rearrangement links TRBV13-1 to TRBJ2-2; 7 bases align to TRBD1. CDR1 is NSHNY, CDR2 SYGAGN, per germline. Trimming took 1 base from V and 1 from J; bases not matched to a gene: 4. The CDR3 spans 16 residues. CDR3 residues: CASSDSGTENTGQLYF. CDR3 DNA (partial): TGTGCCAGCAGTGATTCCGGGACAGAAAACACCGGG.

Regarding this clone: Gene names and germline refer to mouse. At the DNA level, this CDR3 is encoded by other sequences in the same sample as well. Here the CDR3 reads CASSPDRASAETLYF. Incomplete CDR3 DNA: TGTGCCAGCAGTCCTGACAGGGCTAGTGCAGAA. V usage is TRBV13-3 and J usage is TRBJ2-3, with 7 bases that match TRBD1. With the read ending 4 residues before the CDR3 end, the germline J gene is used to fill in that end. This CDR3 contains 15 residues. Germline V gene sequence: CDR1 NNHDY, CDR2 SYVADS. J lost 0 bases, V lost 4 bases, and 5 bases had no gene match.

This clone appeared a few times. Germline and genes: mouse. Sequencing ends 4 residues short of the CDR3 end; the germline J gene provides the rest. J is TRBJ2-2 and V is TRBV1; 11 bases fit TRBD1. The CDR3 has 16 residues. The V segment lost 1 base and the J segment 6 bases; nucleotides outside the gene matches: 4. Germline loops: CDR1 NSQYPW, CDR2 LRSPGD (reference sequence). This chain's CDR3 is CTCSAGGQGEAGQLYF. The part of the CDR3 DNA that was read is TGCACCTGCAGTGCAGGGGGACAGGGGGAGGCCGGG.

In the case of this clone: These gene names are mouse names. The read ends 4 residues before the CDR3 terminus; that terminus is restored from the germline J gene. The rearrangement joins TRBV1 to TRBJ1-2, with 10 bases aligning to TRBD1. The CDR3 runs 15 residues. From germline, CDR1 is NSQYPW and CDR2 LRSPGD (reference sequence). V lost 1 base to trimming and J lost 3 bases; unmatched junction nucleotides: 2. The CDR3 DNA, read in part, is TGCACCTGCAGTGCAGCCGGGACAGGGGACTCC. Translated: CTCSAAGTGDS. The complete CDR3 protein is CTCSAAGTGDSDYTF.

This clone turned up a few times. These gene names are mouse names. The read comes to an end 4 residues before the CDR3 does, leaving the germline J gene to fill in the end. J is TRBJ1-2 and V is TRBV31; TRBD1 matches at 7 bases. The J segment lost 3 bases and the V segment lost 3 bases, leaving 10 bases of the junction unmatched. Germline V gene data show CDR1 as GKSSPN and CDR2 as SITVG. The CDR3 consists of 15 residues. The CDR3: CAWRPNRGGHSDYTF. CDR3 DNA, as far as it was read: TGTGCCTGGAGGCCAAACAGGGGAGGGCACTCC.

As for this clone: Each gene name is a mouse one. The CDR3 goes on 4 residues after the read ends, and that part is filled in from the germline J gene. The rearrangement links TRBV13-3 to TRBJ2-2; 8 bases line up with TRBD2. This CDR3 region has 16 residues. Germline V gives CDR1 NNHDY, CDR2 SYVADS. V gave up 0 bases and J gave up 2 bases; unmatched junction bases: 3. CDR3 DNA, as far as it was read: TGTGCCAGCAGTGATGGCGGGGGGGCGAACACCGGG. Protein: CASSDGGGANTG. The full CDR3 sequence reads CASSDGGGANTGQLYF.

This clone was found a few times. Gene names are mouse gene names. The read ends 4 residues early relative to the CDR3; the germline J gene fills the gap. J is TRBJ2-5 and V is TRBV31, with TRBD1 matching 7 bases. This CDR3 region has 13 residues. Germline CDR1 and CDR2: GKSSPN and SITVG. CDR3 DNA, as far as it was read: TGTGCCTGGAGCCAACAGGGGCTGGAC. It specifies CAWSQQGLD. The entire CDR3 is CAWSQQGLDTQYF.